The rows below give T cell receptor beta chains drawn from one sample of a study of blood T cells in healthy people across ages. From the 5' RACE reads, TCRdb called clonotypes with MiXCR, one entry per CDR3 protein. Among approximately 810,000 distinct CDR3 sequences listed, under 30% were seen once. The sequencing input was blood. The source is a woman over 75 in good health. Each CDR3 is given with its conserved first and last residue. The order of the fields is J gene, V gene, D gene, clone size, CDR3 protein, CDR3 DNA. D genes are given only for firm matches. Rows may omit the clone size; those that give it use once, few, many or a size class.

TRBJ1-1	TRBV15	NA	once	CATSRAPENTEAFF	TGTGCCACCAGCAGAGCGCCGGAGAACACTGAAGCTTTCTTT
TRBJ2-5	TRBV5-1	TRBD2	many	CASSLGGLAQETQYF	TGCGCCAGCAGCTTGGGGGGACTAGCTCAAGAGACCCAGTACTTC
TRBJ2-7	TRBV28	NA	many	CASKTQGGGQQYF	TGTGCCAGCAAAACCCAAGGAGGGGGTCAGCAGTACTTC
TRBJ1-2	TRBV12-3/TRBV12-4	NA	many	CASSFPPSNHGYTF	TGTGCCAGCAGTTTCCCCCCCAGCAACCATGGCTACACCTTC
TRBJ1-1	TRBV5-1	TRBD1	NA	CASSVLGVHRGREAFF	TGCGCCAGCAGCGTACTAGGAGTTCACAGGGGACGTGAAGCTTTCTTT
TRBJ1-6	TRBV6-5	NA	many	CASSYGRQSYNSPLHF	TGTGCCAGCAGTTACGGAAGGCAGTCCTATAATTCACCCCTCCACTTT
TRBJ2-6	TRBV29-1	NA	many	CSVIDPRGANVLTF	TGCAGCGTGATTGACCCCCGGGGGGCCAACGTCCTGACTTTC
TRBJ2-1	TRBV7-2	NA	many	CASSLGPLVPLYNEQFF	TGTGCCAGCAGCTTAGGACCTTTAGTGCCACTTTACAATGAGCAGTTCTTC
TRBJ1-6	TRBV20-1	TRBD1	many	CSADRGGNSPLHF	TGCAGTGCTGACAGGGGAGGTAATTCACCCCTCCACTTT
TRBJ1-5	TRBV14	NA	many	CASSQEYQPQHF	TGTGCCAGCAGCCAGGAGTATCAGCCCCAGCATTTT
TRBJ2-6	TRBV5-1	TRBD2	NA	CASSREGSGANVLTF	TGCGCCAGCAGCAGGGAGGGCTCTGGGGCCAACGTCCTGACTTTC
TRBJ2-3	TRBV20-1	NA	many	CSAPDHTDTQYF	TGCAGTGCTCCGGACCACACAGATACGCAGTATTTT
TRBJ1-1	TRBV6-4	NA	NA	CASKPGPMANTEAFF	TGTGCCAGCAAACCGGGTCCTATGGCGAACACTGAAGCTTTCTTT
TRBJ1-4	TRBV4-2	NA	NA	CASSQDEGGVSEKLFF	TGTGCCAGCAGCCAAGATGAAGGGGGTGTAAGTGAAAAACTGTTTTTT
TRBJ1-6	TRBV6-5	NA	many	CASRSGNSPLHF	TGTGCCAGCAGGTCAGGGAATTCACCCCTCCACTTT
TRBJ2-1	TRBV30	NA	few	CAWNRGSYNEQFF	TGTGCCTGGAACCGGGGGTCCTACAATGAGCAGTTCTTC
TRBJ2-5	TRBV3-1	TRBD1	few	CASSHSTGAETQYF	TGTGCCAGCAGCCACTCGACAGGGGCTGAGACCCAGTACTTC
TRBJ1-6	TRBV21-1	NA	few	CASSKTDRVDSPLHF	TGTGCCAGCAGCAAAACGGACAGGGTTGATTCACCCCTCCACTTT
TRBJ2-1	TRBV2	NA	many	CASSAKVSQLDNEQFF	TGTGCCAGCAGCGCAAAGGTGTCACAGCTCGACAATGAGCAGTTCTTC
TRBJ1-1	TRBV5-1	TRBD1	few	CASSIWDSNTEAFF	TGCGCCAGCAGCATCTGGGACAGTAACACTGAAGCTTTCTTT
TRBJ2-1	TRBV27	NA	many	CASSATDSYNEQFF	TGTGCCAGCTCCGCCACGGACAGTTACAATGAGCAGTTCTTC
TRBJ2-1	TRBV4-3	NA	many	CASSQDWVSNEQFF	TGCGCCAGCAGCCAAGATTGGGTTTCTAATGAGCAGTTCTTC
TRBJ2-7	TRBV20-1	NA	NA	CSAPVDRSSYEQYF	TGCAGTGCTCCCGTCGACAGGAGCTCCTACGAGCAGTACTTC
TRBJ1-1	TRBV28	TRBD1	NA	CASSLDRVPNTEAFF	TGTGCCAGCAGTTTAGACAGGGTTCCGAACACTGAAGCTTTCTTT
TRBJ2-3	TRBV7-9	NA	many	CASSHGPTADTQYF	TGTGCCAGCAGCCACGGGCCCACGGCAGATACGCAGTATTTT
TRBJ2-1	TRBV7-2	NA	many	CASSPLSNEQFF	TGTGCCAGCAGCCCACTCAGCAATGAGCAGTTCTTC
TRBJ2-3	TRBV24-1	TRBD1	many	CATSGEQGTDTQYF	TGTGCCACCAGTGGCGAACAGGGGACAGATACGCAGTATTTT
TRBJ2-1	TRBV30	TRBD2	NA	CAWSTAGGPYSEQFF	TGTGCCTGGAGCACAGCGGGGGGTCCCTACAGTGAGCAGTTCTTC
TRBJ2-3	TRBV5-1	NA	few	CASSWGPDTQYF	TGCGCCAGCAGTTGGGGCCCAGATACGCAGTATTTT
TRBJ2-7	TRBV5-1	NA	many	CASSLGTYEQYF	TGTGCCAGCTCACTGGGGACCTACGAGCAGTACTTC
TRBJ1-2	TRBV5-5	TRBD1	many	CASSAGTGAYGYTF	TGTGCCAGCAGCGCCGGGACAGGAGCCTATGGCTACACCTTC
TRBJ1-2	TRBV2	TRBD1	few	CASRSGQAINYGYTF	TGTGCCAGCAGGAGTGGACAGGCGATTAACTATGGCTACACCTTC
TRBJ2-1	TRBV11-2	NA	NA	CASSSYNNEQFF	TGTGCCAGCAGCTCGTATAACAATGAGCAGTTCTTC
TRBJ2-2	TRBV12-3/TRBV12-4	NA	few	CASKVGEATGELFF	TGTGCCAGTAAGGTTGGGGAGGCCACCGGGGAGCTGTTTTTT
TRBJ1-4	TRBV6-6	NA	many	CASSYSMGSREKLFF	TGTGCCAGCAGTTACTCTATGGGGAGTCGGGAAAAACTGTTTTTT
TRBJ1-2	TRBV2	TRBD1	many	CASRGPGQGVYTF	TGTGCCAGCAGGGGTCCAGGACAGGGAGTCTACACCTTC
TRBJ1-5	TRBV4-1	NA	few	CASIVRQGHQPQHF	TGCGCCAGCATTGTCAGGCAGGGCCATCAGCCCCAGCATTTT
TRBJ2-1	TRBV7-2	TRBD2	NA	CASSSSTGTSCNEQFF	TGTGCCAGCAGCTCGTCTACCGGGACTAGCTGCAATGAGCAGTTCTTC
TRBJ1-6	TRBV18	NA	few	CASSPDSYNSPLHF	TGTGCCAGCTCACCGGACAGCTATAATTCACCCCTCCACTTT
TRBJ2-2	TRBV5-6	TRBD2	NA	CASRGLAGGNWNTGELFF	TGTGCCAGCAGGGGACTAGCGGGGGGGAACTGGAACACCGGGGAGCTGTTTTTT
TRBJ1-1	TRBV7-9	TRBD1	NA	CASSHRTGKMNTEAFF	TGTGCCAGCAGCCACCGGACAGGAAAGATGAACACTGAAGCTTTCTTT
TRBJ1-2	TRBV2	NA	few	CASSEDTRYGYTF	TGTGCCAGCAGTGAAGACACCCGTTATGGCTACACCTTC
TRBJ1-1	TRBV18	NA	NA	CASSRERLNTEAFF	TGTGCCAGCTCACGGGAGCGGTTGAACACTGAAGCTTTCTTT
TRBJ2-1	TRBV20-1	TRBD2	many	CSAQRGMSSYNEQFF	TGCAGTGCCCAGCGGGGGATGAGCTCCTACAATGAGCAGTTCTTC
TRBJ2-4	TRBV5-1	TRBD2	many	CASSLVGLAGLAKNIQYF	TGCGCCAGCAGCTTGGTGGGACTAGCGGGTCTAGCCAAAAACATTCAGTACTTC
TRBJ2-3	TRBV20-1	NA	many	CSARAGFTDTQYF	TGCAGTGCTAGAGCTGGCTTCACAGATACGCAGTATTTT
TRBJ2-5	TRBV5-4	NA	many	CASSFPEIETQYF	TGTGCCAGCAGCTTCCCAGAAATAGAGACCCAGTACTTC
TRBJ2-5	TRBV7-2	TRBD2	many	CASSVGTSGLGTQYF	TGTGCCAGCAGCGTCGGGACTAGCGGGCTTGGGACCCAGTACTTC
TRBJ1-6	TRBV6-2/TRBV6-3	NA	NA	CASRLSGSYNSPLHF	TGTGCCAGCCGACTTTCGGGCTCCTATAATTCACCCCTCCACTTT
TRBJ1-4	TRBV3-1	TRBD1	NA	CASSQRGQGLTNEKLFF	TGTGCCAGCAGCCAAAGAGGACAGGGGCTCACTAATGAAAAACTGTTTTTT
TRBJ2-5	TRBV5-1	NA	many	CASSFPGSGEQYF	TGCGCCAGCAGCTTCCCGGGGTCGGGGGAGCAGTACTTC